This passage covers 32 T cell receptor beta chains from one sample sequenced in a study of blood T cell repertoires in COVID-19. The protocol was immunoSEQ multiplex PCR, while the TCRdb copy is restricted to in-frame clones and leaves out a portion. The data show 200,000 to 250,000 clones, less than 90% seen once. The specimen sequenced was peripheral blood. The receptor set was obtained from a man in his 70s with acute or convalescent COVID-19.

The rearrangement links TRBV5-1 to TRBJ2-6; 7 bases agree with TRBD1. The CDR3 contains 17 residues. The J segment lost 0 bases and the V segment lost 3 bases, leaving 6 bases of the junction unmatched. CDR1 is SGHRS, CDR2 YFSETQ, per germline. The CDR3, as DNA: TGCGCCAGCAGCTCAACTCGACAGGGCTCTGGGGCCAACGTCCTGACTTTC. Protein product: CASSSTRQGSGANVLTF.

The rearrangement joins TRBV10-3 to TRBJ1-5, with TRBD1 as a possible D gene (6 bases). The CDR3 is 15 residues long. Germline values: CDR1 ENHRY, CDR2 SYGVKD. The V end was cut by 11 bases, the J end by 2 bases, with 19 bases between. CDR3 in DNA: TGTGCCCCGCAATGGGAGGGGGTCGGCAATCAGCCCCAGCATTTT. Amino acid sequence: CAPQWEGVGNQPQHF.

This clone was recorded once. The V gene is TRBV11-2, the J gene TRBJ2-5; 10 nucleotides align to TRBD2. The CDR3 runs to 15 residues. The germline CDR1 and CDR2 sequences are SGHAT and FQNNGV. The V gene end was trimmed by 5 bases and the J gene end by 5 bases; junction bases not matched to a gene: 8. Here the CDR3 DNA reads TGTGCCAGCAGCCCCGCTAGCGGGAGTAGCGAGACCCAGTACTTC. This gives the protein CASSPASGSSETQYF.

The V call is TRBV13, the J call TRBJ2-3; 7 bases are shared with TRBD1. Trimming at V came to 5 bases and at J to 2 bases, leaving 7 bases not matched to a gene. CDR1 is PRHDT and CDR2 is FYEKMQ in the germline V gene (reference sequence). The CDR3 consists of 15 residues. The chain's CDR3 is CASSPRDRFTDTQYF. The CDR3 nucleotides read TGTGCCAGCAGCCCACGGGACAGATTCACAGATACGCAGTATTTT.

The chain carries TRBV5-4 and TRBJ2-6; D unclear. Germline CDR1 and CDR2: SGHNT and YYREEE (reference sequence). The V end was cut by 2 bases, the J end by 2 bases, with 8 bases between. The CDR3 loop spans 15 amino acids. The CDR3 nucleotides read TGTGCCAGCAGCTTAAATTCGGCTGGGGCCAACGTCCTGACTTTC. It specifies CASSLNSAGANVLTF. Complete variable domain (other parts from reference TRBV5-4 and TRBJ2-6): ETGVTQSPTHLIKTRGQQVTLRCSSQSGHNTVSWYQQALGQGPQFIFQYYREEENGRGNFPPRFSGLQFPNYSSELNVNALELDDSALYLCASSLNSAGANVLTFGAGSRLTVL.

The gene calls are TRBV30 and TRBJ2-2, with TRBD1 as a possible D gene (5 bases). The CDR3 is made up of 16 amino acids. V was cut by 0 bases and J by 6 bases, with 17 bases left in between. The V gene's germline CDR1 is GTSNPN and CDR2 SVGIG (reference sequence). This chain's CDR3 is CAWSVNYPRDPGELFF. In DNA form, the CDR3 reads TGTGCCTGGAGTGTCAACTATCCCAGGGATCCCGGGGAGCTGTTTTTT.

The gene calls are TRBV27 and TRBJ1-2, with TRBD1 as a possible D gene (5 bases). The germline V and J ends were trimmed by 5 bases and 7 bases, with 17 bases remaining between them. This CDR3 spans 14 amino acids. The germline CDR1 and CDR2 sequences are MNHEY and SMNVEV (reference sequence). This CDR3 reads CASSPIQGPSGYTF. CDR3 DNA: TGTGCCAGCAGTCCAATTCAGGGCCCCTCTGGCTACACCTTC.

This clone has just one count. CDR3 coding DNA: TGTGCCAGCAGCGTACAGGGTGCGTCCTCCTACGAGCAGTACTTC. Translating gives CASSVQGASSYEQYF. The chain is built from TRBV7-8 and TRBJ2-5; TRBD1 might be the D (6 bases). The DNA end lines up better with TRBJ2-7; the J call may be wrong. CDR1 and CDR2 from the germline V gene are SGHVS and FQNEAQ. The CDR3 runs 15 residues.

The chain is built from TRBV6-2 or TRBV6-3 and TRBJ1-2; D ambiguous. Germline V gene sequence: CDR1 MNHEY, CDR2 SVGEGT. With 5 bases removed from V and 7 bases from J, the gap between germline ends came to 11 bases. The length of the CDR3 is 12 residues. The DNA of the CDR3 is TGTGCCAGCAGTCGGTTTTCACGTGGCTACACCTTC. Protein product: CASSRFSRGYTF.

The rearrangement uses TRBV3-1 (or the pseudogene TRBV3-2) and TRBJ2-3; 12 bases fit TRBD2. Germline V gene lookup returns CDR1 LGHDT and CDR2 YNNKEL (reference sequence). After removal of 2 bases from V and 1 base from J, the junction contained 19 bases not matched to a gene. This CDR3 contains 22 residues. The CDR3, as DNA: TGTGCCAGCAGCCAAATGGGTTCCGCACTAGCGGGAGGAGAGAAGGGCACAGATACGCAGTATTTT. It is translated as CASSQMGSALAGGEKGTDTQYF.

The table lists this clone with a count of one. The chain employs TRBV3-1 (or the pseudogene TRBV3-2) and TRBJ2-7, with 7 bases identical to TRBD2. J was trimmed by 7 bases and V by 5 bases; bases with no gene match: 17. Germline loops: CDR1 LGHDT, CDR2 YNNKEL (reference sequence). This CDR3 region has 16 residues. The CDR3 DNA reads TGTGCCAGCAGCTCACAATCCGGGAGGATAAAAAGGGAGCAGTACTTC. This gives the protein CASSSQSGRIKREQYF.

As DNA, the CDR3 is TGTGCCAGCAGTGGAGCTAGCGGGGTCTCCTACGAGCAGTACTTC. Translation gives CASSGASGVSYEQYF. V is TRBV2 and J is TRBJ2-7; 9 bases line up with TRBD2. V lost 4 bases to trimming and J lost 0 bases; unmatched junction nucleotides: 4. The CDR3 length is 15 residues. Germline CDR1 and CDR2: SNHLY and FYNNEI.

The rearrangement joins TRBV14 to TRBJ2-2, with TRBD2 matching 12 bases. Germline CDR1 SGHDN, CDR2 FVKESK. V trimming: 4 bases; J trimming: 5 bases; junction bases outside the gene matches: 17. The CDR3 is 20 residues long. This CDR3 reads CASSPRGLAGQARRTGELFF. The CDR3, as DNA: TGTGCCAGCAGCCCTCGCGGACTAGCGGGGCAGGCCCGGAGAACCGGGGAGCTGTTTTTT.

Regarding this clone: Its ends do not fully match the called genes, so a read error is possible. The rearrangement joins TRBV6-2 or TRBV6-3 to TRBJ2-1; 7 bases are a match to TRBD2. Germline CDR1 MNHEY, CDR2 SVGEGT. The CDR3 has 16 residues. The DNA for the CDR3 is TGTGCCAGCAGTCGTCGCCTAGCGGTCTCCCACAATGAGCAGTTCTTC. Residues: CASSRRLAVSHNEQFF.

The chain links TRBV28 to TRBJ2-3, with 12 bases that match TRBD2. Per the germline V gene, CDR1 is MDHEN and CDR2 is SYDVKM. The ends lost 0 bases at V and 4 bases at J; junction bases unmatched: 5. The CDR3 loop spans 17 amino acids. DNA for the CDR3: TGTGCCAGCAGTTTATGGACTAGCGGGAGCGAGGCAGATACGCAGTATTTT. It encodes CASSLWTSGSEADTQYF.

The chain joins TRBV9 to TRBJ2-7; the match to TRBD1 covers 7 bases. CDR1 and CDR2 (germline): SGDLS, YYNGEE. V trimming: 3 bases; J trimming: 0 bases; junction bases outside the gene matches: 3. The CDR3 runs to 14 residues. The CDR3 reads CASSGGTASYEQYF. In DNA form, the CDR3 reads TGTGCCAGCAGCGGAGGGACAGCCTCCTACGAGCAGTACTTC.

The sample holds a few counts of this clone. The rearrangement links TRBV3-1 (or the pseudogene TRBV3-2) to TRBJ1-2, with 7 positions matching TRBD1. The V gene's germline CDR1 is LGHDT and CDR2 YNNKEL (reference sequence). The CDR3 sequence is 13 residues long. V was pared by 4 bases and J by 5 bases, with 4 bases of the junction left unmatched. CDR3 bases: TGTGCCAGCAGCCCGACAGGGTGGTATGGCTACACCTTC. It is translated as CASSPTGWYGYTF.

As DNA, the CDR3 is TGTGCCAGCAGTATAGCGTCAAGCTCCTACAATGAGCAGTTCTTC. Amino acid sequence: CASSIASSSYNEQFF. This chain connects TRBV6-5 to TRBJ2-1, with D perhaps matching TRBD2 (5 bases). Trimming removed 5 bases at V and 0 bases at J, with 11 bases between. Germline assignment: CDR1 MNHEY and CDR2 SVGAGI. The CDR3 has 15 residues.

The chain joins TRBV10-3 to TRBJ2-7, with a weak D call TRBD1 (6 bases). Germline assignment: CDR1 ENHRY and CDR2 SYGVKD. The CDR3 has 12 residues. V was trimmed by 5 bases and J by 2 bases, leaving 7 bases between them. CDR3 in DNA: TGTGCCATCAGTACAGGGACCTACGAGCAGTACTTC. Residues: CAISTGTYEQYF.

The chain has TRBV29-1 and TRBJ2-5; TRBD1 matches 7 bases. Germline lookup yields CDR1 SQVTM and CDR2 ANQGSEA. The junction had 4 bases not matched to a gene; V was cut back by 4 bases and J by 2 bases. The CDR3 covers 13 residues. The CDR3 bases are TGCAGCGTTGCGGACAGGCTGCAAGAGACCCAGTACTTC. The encoded protein is CSVADRLQETQYF.

This rearrangement joins TRBV11-3 to TRBJ2-2, with TRBD2 matching over 8 bases. V trimming: 1 base; J trimming: 7 bases; junction bases outside the gene matches: 8. Germline-derived CDR1 and CDR2 are SGHNT and YENEEA. The CDR3 is made up of 16 amino acids. The CDR3 DNA reads TGTGCCAGCAGCTTAGGGAACCTGCGGGAGGTCGGGGAGCTGTTTTTT. Translated: CASSLGNLREVGELFF.

This chain uses TRBV7-3 with TRBJ2-1; D perhaps matches TRBD1 (6 bases). Trimming took off 2 bases at V and 0 bases at J, with 11 bases between the two ends. The CDR3 spans 16 residues. Germline V gives CDR1 SGHTA, CDR2 FQGTGA. CDR3 nucleotide sequence: TGTGCCAGCAGCTTAGGGGGCCGGAGCTCCTACAATGAGCAGTTCTTC. This translates into CASSLGGRSSYNEQFF.

V gene TRBV19 combines with J gene TRBJ1-1, with 7 positions matching TRBD1. The ends lost 7 bases at V and 4 bases at J; junction bases unmatched: 6. This CDR3 spans 13 amino acids. The V gene's germline CDR1 is LNHDA and CDR2 SQIVND (reference sequence). The CDR3 DNA sequence: TGTGCCAGTACTGGACAGGTGGGCACTGAAGCTTTCTTT. Protein product: CASTGQVGTEAFF.

The V and J genes are TRBV18 and TRBJ1-1; D gene ambiguous. Trimming removed 1 base at V and 6 bases at J, with 12 bases between. CDR3 length equals 14 residues. CDR1 is KGHSH, CDR2 LQKENI, per germline. For the CDR3, the DNA is TGTGCCAGCTCACCACGCCGAGGTAACCCTGAAGCTTTCTTT. Its protein product is CASSPRRGNPEAFF.

CDR3 region: CASSLQGAGQTGELFF. In nucleotides, the CDR3 is TGCGCCAGCAGCTTACAGGGGGCCGGACAGACCGGGGAGCTGTTTTTT. V gene TRBV5-1 combines with J gene TRBJ2-2; 9 nucleotides agree with TRBD1. Germline loops: CDR1 SGHRS, CDR2 YFSETQ. The CDR3 is 16 residues long. V gave up 2 bases and J gave up 5 bases; unmatched junction bases: 7. The whole variable domain, filled in from reference TRBV5-1 and TRBJ2-2, reads KAGVTQTPRYLIKTRGQQVTLSCSPISGHRSVSWYQQTPGQGLQFLFEYFSETQRNKGNFPGRFSGRQFSNSRSEMNVSTLELGDSALYLCASSLQGAGQTGELFFGEGSRLTVL.

This chain connects TRBV30 to TRBJ1-3; D might be TRBD1 (5 bases). Germline-derived CDR1 and CDR2 are GTSNPN and SVGIG (reference sequence). This CDR3 spans 14 amino acids. V gave up 1 base and J gave up 2 bases, with 9 bases separating them. CDR3 nucleotide sequence: TGTGCCTGGAGTGCTTACAGGACTGGAAACACCATATATTTT. It yields the protein CAWSAYRTGNTIYF.

The chain carries TRBV18 and TRBJ2-1; 7 nucleotides align to TRBD1. Germline V lookup: CDR1 KGHSH, CDR2 LQKENI. V shed 5 bases, J shed 6 bases, and the junction held 7 bases outside the gene matches. The CDR3 is made up of 14 amino acids. The CDR3, as DNA: TGTGCCAGCTCAGAATCCGGGACAGCCAATGAGCAGTTCTTC. Translated: CASSESGTANEQFF.

The V call is TRBV7-2, the J call TRBJ1-1; D is ambiguous. V lost 2 bases and J 1 base, leaving 11 bases between the germline ends. The germline V gene encodes CDR1 SGHTA and CDR2 FQGNSA. The CDR3 is made up of 15 amino acids. The CDR3 region has the DNA TGTGCCAGCAGCTTATTTTCAGGATCGAACACTGAAGCTTTCTTT. This translates into CASSLFSGSNTEAFF.

The chain links TRBV2 to TRBJ1-2; D ambiguous. Germline CDR1 and CDR2: SNHLY and FYNNEI. Trimming removed 5 bases from V and 4 bases from J, with 11 bases in between. The CDR3 runs 13 residues. This chain's CDR3 is CASSPGEGYGYTF. CDR3 nucleotides: TGTGCCAGCAGTCCAGGAGAGGGCTATGGCTACACCTTC.

The V call is TRBV5-5, the J call TRBJ2-7; 7 bases map to TRBD1. After removal of 0 bases from V and 4 bases from J, the junction contained 7 bases not matched to a gene. Germline V gene lookup returns CDR1 SGHKS and CDR2 YYEKEE (reference sequence). The CDR3 totals 15 residues. The CDR3, as DNA: TGTGCCAGCAGCTTGGCCCTAGACAGGGTGTACGAGCAGTACTTC. Protein product: CASSLALDRVYEQYF. The whole variable domain, filled in from reference TRBV5-5 and TRBJ2-7, reads DAGVTQSPTHLIKTRGQQVTLRCSPISGHKSVSWYQQVLGQGPQFIFQYYEKEERGRGNFPDRFSARQFPNYSSELNVNALLLGDSALYLCASSLALDRVYEQYFGPGTRLTVT.

The rearrangement joins TRBV9 to TRBJ2-7; 9 nucleotides agree with TRBD1. CDR3 size: 15 residues. Germline CDR1 SGDLS, CDR2 YYNGEE. Trimming removed 3 bases from V and 6 bases from J; junction bases left unmatched: 10. The CDR3 sequence is CASSAGQGAYSEQYF. CDR3 nucleotide sequence: TGTGCCAGCAGCGCGGGACAGGGCGCGTACAGCGAGCAGTACTTC.

This chain connects TRBV7-9 to TRBJ1-1, with D perhaps TRBD1 (5 bases). CDR3 size: 15 residues. The V gene lost 7 bases and the J gene lost 0 bases, with 15 bases spanning the gap. Germline values: CDR1 SEHNR, CDR2 FQNEAQ (reference sequence). CDR3 DNA: TGTGCCAGCACCACAATGGGGCTAATGAACACTGAAGCTTTCTTT. As protein: CASTTMGLMNTEAFF.